This TCR beta chain was obtained from a study of T cells in Graves' hyperthyroidism and ophthalmopathy (dated by TCRdb to the late 2010s). Turning to the overall study: Peripheral blood samples were taken at the time of initial diagnosis, prior to any treatment. The 90 to 100 discovery patients were randomly divided into training and test sets at a 7:3 ratio. To identify TCR V-J signatures that set the groups apart, the researchers used a discovery cohort of 90 to 100 patients, made up of roughly 45 with Graves' ophthalmopathy and some 55 with stable Graves' hyperthyroidism. The study also compared thyroid tissue and blood T-cell repertoires from about six Graves' hyperthyroidism patients. After blood sampling, hyperthyroidism patients were treated with methimazole at a starting dose of 30 mg daily, and ophthalmopathy patients were treated with high-dose intravenous methylprednisolone. The paper reports TCR Vbeta CDR3 sequencing of fewer than 150 peripheral blood samples: approximately 41 ophthalmopathy, roughly 74 hyperthyroidism and around 17 progressor patients. An independent validation cohort of around 19 hyperthyroidism patients and approximately 16 patients who later progressed to ophthalmopathy tested prospective prediction of ophthalmopathy. Points the paper makes about the study in general: A 13 V-J signature model separated ophthalmopathy from stable hyperthyroidism, with approximately 87% sensitivity and roughly 84% specificity in cross-validation and 80%/75% in testing. Sample size was not statistically predetermined, and blinding of investigators to group allocation was not performed. Most expanded thyroid clonotypes (frequency above 0.001) were also detected in blood, a finding suggesting that blood repertoires may reflect thyroid immune responses. During validation, the model predicted progression to ophthalmopathy a median of about 6.3 months ahead of onset, with approximately 71% sensitivity and about 72% specificity.

TCR beta CDR3 regions were amplified from RNA transcripts. For the first round of RT-PCR on the TCR CDR3, the HTBI primer set was used together with the Qiagen OneStep RT-PCR kit. Libraries were constructed in a second round of multiplex PCR, after which size selection and purification were carried out. Paired-end sequencing of the libraries was performed with 100 bp reads on an Illumina HiSeq2000. Concerning the study's data processing: Raw data were processed with SOAPnuke, discarding reads with adapters, uncalled bases, mean Phred below 15, or no exact constant-primer or identifier match. COPE v1.2.5 was used to merge high-quality paired reads, and clonotypes were defined as unique nucleotide sequences. Clonotypes were aligned to IMGT TRBV, TRBD and TRBJ reference segments using MiTCR v1.1. Analysis was restricted to V-J combinations with a frequency above 0.0001, which covered about 99% of repertoires. A TCS score was defined as the ratio between F50 (clonal expansion) and ExV (chaos), using BLOSUM62-based TCRdist between CDR3 peptides within each V-J. Welch's t-statistics and random forest reduced 514 V-J features to 10 to 15, which were used in a naive Bayes classifier (R e1071). The raw public reads went through TCRdb reprocessing: fastp at Q25, MiXCR clone calling, in-frame beta chains kept. Identical CDR3 protein sequences are pooled into one entry, listed with their most common genes and DNA. The V and J calls follow TCRdb's processing rather than the paper's. The sample has roughly 700,000 distinct CDR3 sequences on record, 15% to 20% of them singletons. The ten largest clones add up to around a sixth of the sample.

A note on this clonotype: The specificity of this receptor is unknown. This may come from a read error, since a much larger clone is one base off.

Measured from the cysteine to the phenylalanine, the CDR3 is 13 residues long. Solely the CDR3 DNA is kept, with 39 bases framed from the first base. CDR1 and CDR2 are drawn from the germline V gene (reference sequence): LNHDA, SQIVND. Graves' hyperthyroidism was defined as stable when no progression to ophthalmopathy occurred over 18 months of follow-up. The hyperthyroidism patients were between 18 and 65 years old and newly diagnosed, with a disease duration of less than 2 months. Patients with uncontrolled infections, other autoimmune diseases, pregnancy or lactation were excluded. Diagnoses relied on clinical symptoms, serum thyroxine and TRAb, thyroid ultrasound and orbital computed tomography. PBMCs were separated from around 9.1 ml of fresh peripheral blood using Ficoll-Paque density gradient centrifugation. Trizol reagent was used to extract total RNA, and RNA quality was then checked on an Agilent 2100 Bioanalyzer.

Sequenced sample: blood. The V and J segments used are TRBV19 and TRBJ1-2; 9 central bases correspond to TRBD1. The origin of this receptor is a man aged 50-59 years with Graves' hyperthyroidism. The encoded CDR3 is CASRGQGNYSYTF. At the DNA level, the sequence is TGTGCCAGTAGGGGACAGGGAAACTATAGCTACACCTTC.